The rows below give T cell receptor beta chains drawn from one sample of a study of response to subunit inactivated influenza vaccine. TCRdb redid the calling of the RT-PCR reads with MiXCR, one entry per CDR3 protein. The top ten clones hold about a tenth of a sample with about 300,000 distinct CDR3 sequences, approximately 23% of them seen once. This specimen consisted of PBMCs from blood, obtained about 19 months after vaccination. Receptor source: a man between 50 and 69 years old who received an inactivated influenza vaccine. Both conserved end residues are trimmed from each CDR3. Each record gives: V gene, clone size, CDR3 protein. Part of the rows lack a size; the others show once, few, many or a class for expanded clones.

v_gene: TRBV20-1; abundance: -; CDR3aa: SAKPPRVVSTEAF
v_gene: TRBV7-9; abundance: few; CDR3aa: ASSLGLGYEKLF
v_gene: TRBV7-9; abundance: many; CDR3aa: ASSLGTNSPLH
v_gene: TRBV4-2; abundance: few; CDR3aa: ASSQPSLAGVYNEQF
v_gene: TRBV29-1; abundance: -; CDR3aa: SVQQGGGTQY
v_gene: TRBV11-2; abundance: few; CDR3aa: ASGTGTGGPNEKLF
v_gene: TRBV7-2; abundance: -; CDR3aa: ASSRMTGVNQPQH
v_gene: TRBV28; abundance: few; CDR3aa: ASSVHQGAQPQH
v_gene: TRBV24-1; abundance: -; CDR3aa: ATSGGTSGDQETQY
v_gene: TRBV12-3/TRBV12-4; abundance: few; CDR3aa: ASSTTGGRETQY
v_gene: TRBV7-6; abundance: -; CDR3aa: ASSLELAGGNEQF
v_gene: TRBV28; abundance: many; CDR3aa: ASSEKWGANYGYT
v_gene: TRBV6-5; abundance: -; CDR3aa: ASSSRQGGRNTEAF
v_gene: TRBV6-2/TRBV6-3; abundance: -; CDR3aa: ASSSQSAGATEAF
v_gene: TRBV7-3; abundance: few; CDR3aa: ASSPKGTSGGTDTQY
v_gene: TRBV4-2; abundance: -; CDR3aa: ASSQPQINEQF
v_gene: TRBV20-1; abundance: -; CDR3aa: SAKKDSYSNQPQH
v_gene: TRBV12-3/TRBV12-4; abundance: -; CDR3aa: ATRTGNTGELF
v_gene: TRBV6-1; abundance: -; CDR3aa: ASSKDPQNEQF
v_gene: TRBV7-8; abundance: few; CDR3aa: ASSSTSGNYEQY
v_gene: TRBV12-3/TRBV12-4; abundance: few; CDR3aa: ARIPSGGQITDTQY
v_gene: TRBV6-2/TRBV6-3; abundance: few; CDR3aa: ASSYSGQGGLRSGGNTIY
v_gene: TRBV7-2; abundance: -; CDR3aa: ASSLGHQNNEQF
v_gene: TRBV10-2; abundance: -; CDR3aa: ASSEEHGWGPLPTQY
v_gene: TRBV12-3/TRBV12-4; abundance: -; CDR3aa: ASSRTGGYT
v_gene: TRBV12-3/TRBV12-4; abundance: -; CDR3aa: ASNPGGSMDQPQH
v_gene: TRBV10-3; abundance: -; CDR3aa: AISHSPLGGGNTGELF